The source of this T cell receptor beta chain is a study of Ad26.COV2.S vaccination and SARS-CoV-2 variants. The study's findings and limits: It was reported that spike-specific CD8+ and CD4+ T cell responses were substantially broad after vaccination. Vaccine and placebo recipients had similar non-spike TCR breadth. An underestimation of total T cell responses may have resulted from the TCR breadth and depth analyses.

Trimming left V 5 bases short and J 2 bases short, with 13 bases between. The CDR3 extends over 14 amino acids. Looked up from germline, CDR1 is MNHNY and CDR2 is SVGAGI (reference sequence). A remark on this clone: What it binds is unknown.

Some clones are missing from TCRdb's copy, which holds only in-frame ones; the method was immunoSEQ multiplex PCR. The sample carries about 180,000 clones, around 88% recorded once. This receptor was identified in a human donor who had recovered from COVID-19. The sequenced sample was peripheral blood, obtained after recovery from COVID-19. The J gene is TRBJ2-7, the V gene TRBV6-6; D not certain. CDR3 protein: CASSSRVSPYEQYF. Written as DNA, the CDR3 is TGTGCCAGCAGTAGTCGGGTGTCCCCCTACGAGCAGTACTTC.